This entry is about one T cell receptor beta chain. The same CDR3 can be traced to other DNA sequences in this sample. Naive CD8 cells comprised CD45RO-negative, CCR7-positively selected cells, excluding terminally differentiated effector memory CD45RA+ cells. This sample was taken from a study of shared clonotypes between healthy human individuals. The germline gives CDR1 MNHEY, CDR2 SMNVEV (reference sequence). V was pared by 5 bases and J by 2 bases, with 5 bases of the junction left unmatched. The CDR3 has 14 residues. Only in-frame clones appear in the TCRdb table, and some are missing; sequencing was by immunoSEQ multiplex PCR. In the table there are 2 million to 2.5 million clones, more than 85% of which are singletons.

The source material was naive CD8+ T cells from PBMCs. The sequence came from a man aged 18 to 29 in good health. Some clones in this sample may be carry-over from other donors' samples. The rearrangement joins TRBV27 to TRBJ2-7; 8 nucleotides match TRBD1. The CDR3 reads CASSLGQGAYEQYF. The CDR3 nucleotides are TGTGCCAGCAGTCTTGGACAGGGTGCCTACGAGCAGTACTTC.